What follows is one T cell receptor beta chain and its context. Sequenced by immunoSEQ multiplex PCR; TCRdb stores in-frame clones only, minus some. The sample lists 86,000 or so clones, 91% occurring once. These data come from a study of blood T cell repertoires in COVID-19. Germline CDR1 reads SEHNR; CDR2 reads FQNEAQ (reference sequence). V lost 5 bases, J lost 3 bases, and 3 bases lay in between. The CDR3 is made up of 11 amino acids. The source of this sequence is a woman aged 45 to 65 in a cohort sampled during active COVID-19. The specimen sequenced was peripheral blood. V usage is TRBV7-9 and J usage is TRBJ2-3, with D hard to call. The CDR3 is CASSQTDTQYF. The DNA for the CDR3 is TGTGCCAGCAGCCAAACAGATACGCAGTATTTT.